Listed below are T cell receptor beta chains from one sample, sequenced in a study of blood T cell repertoires in COVID-19. The assay was immunoSEQ multiplex PCR, and TCRdb's table has in-frame clones only and misses some. Here the sample spans about 120,000 clones, around 87% being singletons. The sequenced sample consisted of peripheral blood. The receptors shown here come from a woman in her seventies with acute or convalescent COVID-19. The conserved cysteine and the conserved F or W are not part of the CDR3 here. Clone size is not always given. Where it is, it says once, few, many or a class for expanded clones.

V: TRBV2; size: NA; CDR3: ASSETSPGLASSPYQETQY
V: TRBV19; size: NA; CDR3: ASSIATGRVKY
V: TRBV2; size: NA; CDR3: ASSDMPSGGAAGELF
V: TRBV28; size: NA; CDR3: ASSLTGAYYGYT
V: TRBV2; size: few; CDR3: ASKGTGVVGYT
V: TRBV6-5; size: NA; CDR3: ASSSHSKGLSYEQY
V: TRBV5-1; size: few; CDR3: ASTLRGPASMNTEAF
V: TRBV3-1/TRBV3-2; size: NA; CDR3: ASSRGSLANTGELF
V: TRBV5-1; size: NA; CDR3: ASSLVTGQETQY
V: TRBV4-2; size: NA; CDR3: ASSQDLGGFGSGANVLT
V: TRBV5-6; size: many; CDR3: ASSSTGGGGFQPQH
V: TRBV7-2; size: NA; CDR3: ASSPTRSAGVAF
V: TRBV11-2; size: NA; CDR3: ASSFSKNTEAF
V: TRBV9; size: NA; CDR3: ASSVEVGTPTC
V: TRBV12-3/TRBV12-4; size: NA; CDR3: ASSFDRGETQY
V: TRBV29-1; size: once; CDR3: SVEVPWGVNSNQPQH
V: TRBV2; size: NA; CDR3: ASVLGQIYGYT
V: TRBV9; size: NA; CDR3: ASAGGRNTEAF
V: TRBV3-1/TRBV3-2; size: NA; CDR3: ASSALTSGGETDTQY
V: TRBV3-1/TRBV3-2; size: NA; CDR3: ASSPRGTSGFTDTQY
V: TRBV18; size: NA; CDR3: ASSPYRDQPQH
V: TRBV29-1; size: NA; CDR3: SVESRNEKLF
V: TRBV3-1/TRBV3-2; size: NA; CDR3: ASSQLGTGSFNTEAF
V: TRBV12-5; size: NA; CDR3: ASGLNGLGTGQETQY
V: TRBV3-1/TRBV3-2; size: NA; CDR3: ASSQDSSGGNTIY
V: TRBV19; size: NA; CDR3: ASSGTGANVLT
V: TRBV2; size: NA; CDR3: ASSEIDSNQPQH